Listed below are T cell receptor beta chains from one sample, sequenced in a study of post-analysis software for immune sequencing data. TCRdb re-called the PCR reads through MiXCR, storing one row per CDR3 protein. The sample consists of roughly 200,000 distinct CDR3 sequences, approximately 29% of them appearing once. Material: blood. These receptors came from a girl under 18 with multiple sclerosis. Each CDR3 is given without its conserved first and last residue. Each record gives: CDR3 protein, V gene, J gene.

CDR3 protein: ASSPGLAGKQF
V gene: TRBV9
J gene: TRBJ2-1

CDR3 protein: ASLTGGGGYT
V gene: TRBV2
J gene: TRBJ1-2

CDR3 protein: ASSQGTGGVDTEAF
V gene: TRBV4-2
J gene: TRBJ1-1

CDR3 protein: AGSAPPPTMNTEAF
V gene: TRBV9
J gene: TRBJ1-1

CDR3 protein: AGSPLGRDYEQY
V gene: TRBV12-3/TRBV12-4
J gene: TRBJ2-7

CDR3 protein: ASRGNRLSDTQY
V gene: TRBV2
J gene: TRBJ2-3

CDR3 protein: ASSPMDRANSPPH
V gene: TRBV18
J gene: TRBJ1-6

CDR3 protein: SAENPRDATYEQY
V gene: TRBV20-1
J gene: TRBJ2-7

CDR3 protein: ASSKSWNGYT
V gene: TRBV28
J gene: TRBJ1-2

CDR3 protein: ASSLGLVDEQF
V gene: TRBV7-6
J gene: TRBJ2-1

CDR3 protein: SAESVTGTGTEQY
V gene: TRBV20-1
J gene: TRBJ2-7

CDR3 protein: SALRWGEIETQY
V gene: TRBV20-1
J gene: TRBJ2-5

CDR3 protein: ASSLGEDTQY
V gene: TRBV11-2
J gene: TRBJ2-3

CDR3 protein: ASSQTSGGQEAF
V gene: TRBV7-9
J gene: TRBJ1-1

CDR3 protein: TSSKGPNQPQH
V gene: TRBV5-1
J gene: TRBJ1-5

CDR3 protein: SAPPRGPNYGYT
V gene: TRBV20-1
J gene: TRBJ1-2

CDR3 protein: AISDERVFADEQF
V gene: TRBV10-3
J gene: TRBJ2-1

CDR3 protein: ASSLSDSPYGYT
V gene: TRBV5-1
J gene: TRBJ1-2